The entry that follows covers one T cell receptor (beta chain) sequence. Antigen unknown. Germline V gives CDR1 SGHTA, CDR2 FQGTGA. This CDR3 has 14 amino acids. The ends were cut back, 5 bases at V and 7 bases at J, with 15 bases in the middle. The data derive from a study of T cell responses to AZD1222 COVID-19 vaccine. Study background: Second-dose schedules of about 4 or about 12 weeks were combined.

Measured with immunoSEQ multiplex PCR; TCRdb has only the in-frame clones, and not every one. This repertoire shows roughly 120,000 clones, roughly 90% found once; its top ten account for 8.4%. Study-level findings and limits: White British people made up most donors, females outnumbered males, and clonal diversity was possibly underestimated. The study reported that nearly half of spike-specific TCRs target unmutated variant regions.

The chain is built from TRBV7-3 and TRBJ2-1; D unresolved. Sequenced material: peripheral blood, taken on day 0 of AZD1222 vaccination. The receptor was derived from an adult in good health. The CDR3 loop reads CASSPSWTVNEQFF. The CDR3 nucleotides read TGTGCCAGCAGCCCCTCATGGACGGTTAATGAGCAGTTCTTC.